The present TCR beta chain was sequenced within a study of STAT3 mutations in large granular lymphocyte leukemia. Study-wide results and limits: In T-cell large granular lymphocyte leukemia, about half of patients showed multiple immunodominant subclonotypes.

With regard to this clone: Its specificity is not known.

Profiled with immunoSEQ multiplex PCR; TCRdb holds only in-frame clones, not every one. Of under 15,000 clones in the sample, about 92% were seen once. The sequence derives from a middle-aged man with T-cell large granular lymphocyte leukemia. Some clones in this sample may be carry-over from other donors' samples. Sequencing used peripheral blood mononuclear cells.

The CDR3 coding sequence is TGTGCCAGCAGCGCAGGGACAGGGAATTTGGATACGCAGTATTTT. Translated, it gives CASSAGTGNLDTQYF. V usage is TRBV9 and J usage is TRBJ2-3; TRBD1 agrees at 9 bases. Looked up from germline, CDR1 is SGDLS and CDR2 is YYNGEE. Trimming at V came to 3 bases and at J to 6 bases, leaving 8 bases not matched to a gene. The CDR3 length is 15 residues.